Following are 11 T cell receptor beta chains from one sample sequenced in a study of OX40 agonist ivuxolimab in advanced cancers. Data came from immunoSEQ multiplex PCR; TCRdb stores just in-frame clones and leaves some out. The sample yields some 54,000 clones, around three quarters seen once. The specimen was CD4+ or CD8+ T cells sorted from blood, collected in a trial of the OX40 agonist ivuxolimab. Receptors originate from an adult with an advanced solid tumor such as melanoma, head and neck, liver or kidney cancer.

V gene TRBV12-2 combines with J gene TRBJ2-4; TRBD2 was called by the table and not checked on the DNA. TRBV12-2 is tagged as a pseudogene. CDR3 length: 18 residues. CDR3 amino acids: CASRHGTSGRGGKNIQYF. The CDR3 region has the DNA TGTGCAAGTCGCCACGGGACTAGCGGGAGGGGCGGCAAAAACATTCAGTACTTC.

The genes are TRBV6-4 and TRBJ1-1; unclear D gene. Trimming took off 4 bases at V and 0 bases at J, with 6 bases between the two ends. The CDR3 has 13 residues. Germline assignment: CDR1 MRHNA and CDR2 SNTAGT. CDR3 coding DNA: TGTGCCAGCAGTGCCGACATGAACACTGAAGCTTTCTTT. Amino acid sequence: CASSADMNTEAFF.

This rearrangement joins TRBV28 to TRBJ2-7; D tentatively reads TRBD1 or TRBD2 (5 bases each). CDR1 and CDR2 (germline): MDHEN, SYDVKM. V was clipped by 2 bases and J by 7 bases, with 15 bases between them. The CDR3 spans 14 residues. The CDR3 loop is CASSLLRGRWEQYF. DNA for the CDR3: TGTGCCAGCAGTTTACTTCGGGGCCGCTGGGAGCAGTACTTC.

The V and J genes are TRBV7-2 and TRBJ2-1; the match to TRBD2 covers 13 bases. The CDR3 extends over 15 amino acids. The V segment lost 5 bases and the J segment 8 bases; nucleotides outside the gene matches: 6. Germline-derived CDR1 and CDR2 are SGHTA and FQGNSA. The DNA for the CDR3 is TGTGCCAGCAGCCTCAGGACTAGCGGGAGCTATGAGCAGTTCTTC. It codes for CASSLRTSGSYEQFF. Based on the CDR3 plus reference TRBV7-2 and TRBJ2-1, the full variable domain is GAGVSQSPSNKVTEKGKDVELRCDPISGHTALYWYRQSLGQGLEFLIYFQGNSAPDKSGLPSDRFSAERTGGSVSTLTIQRTQQEDSAVYLCASSLRTSGSYEQFFGPGTRLTVL.

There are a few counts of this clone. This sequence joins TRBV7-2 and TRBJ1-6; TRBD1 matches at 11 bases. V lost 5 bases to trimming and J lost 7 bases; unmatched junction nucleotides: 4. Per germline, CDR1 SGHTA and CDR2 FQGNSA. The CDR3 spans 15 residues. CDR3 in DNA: TGTGCCAGCAGCCCCGGGACAGGGGGAAATTCACCCCTCCACTTT. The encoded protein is CASSPGTGGNSPLHF.

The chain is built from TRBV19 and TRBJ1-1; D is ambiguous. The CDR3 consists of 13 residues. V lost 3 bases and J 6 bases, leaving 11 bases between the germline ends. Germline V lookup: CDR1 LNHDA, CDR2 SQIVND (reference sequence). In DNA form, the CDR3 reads TGTGCCAGTAGTATCAAAATGGACGCTGAAGCTTTCTTT. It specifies CASSIKMDAEAFF.

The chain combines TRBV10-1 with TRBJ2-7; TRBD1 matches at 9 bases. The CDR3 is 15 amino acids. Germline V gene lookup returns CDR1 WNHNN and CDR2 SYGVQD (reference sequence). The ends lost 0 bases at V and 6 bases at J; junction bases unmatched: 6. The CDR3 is CASSESGTGLVEQYF. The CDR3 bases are TGCGCCAGCAGTGAGTCCGGGACAGGGCTCGTCGAGCAGTACTTC.

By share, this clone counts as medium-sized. CDR3 in amino acids: CSVERWTGTEESEAFF. The DNA of the CDR3 is TGCAGCGTTGAACGGTGGACCGGGACAGAGGAGTCTGAAGCTTTCTTT. J is TRBJ1-1 and V is TRBV29-1, with 7 bases lining up with TRBD1. The V segment lost 2 bases and the J segment 6 bases; nucleotides outside the gene matches: 15. Germline CDR1 and CDR2: SQVTM and ANQGSEA. The CDR3 contains 16 residues.

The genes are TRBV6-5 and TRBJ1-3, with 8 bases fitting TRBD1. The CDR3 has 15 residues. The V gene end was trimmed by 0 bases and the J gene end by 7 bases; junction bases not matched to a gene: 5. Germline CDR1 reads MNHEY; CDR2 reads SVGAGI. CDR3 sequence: CASSYSGQDTNTIYF. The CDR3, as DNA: TGTGCCAGCAGTTACTCGGGACAGGATACGAACACCATATATTTT.

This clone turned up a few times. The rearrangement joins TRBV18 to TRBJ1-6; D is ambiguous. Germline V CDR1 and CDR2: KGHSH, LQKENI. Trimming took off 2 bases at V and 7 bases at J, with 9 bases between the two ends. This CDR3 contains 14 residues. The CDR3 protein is CASSPWNTNSPLHF. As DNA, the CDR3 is TGTGCCAGCTCACCATGGAACACCAATTCACCCCTCCACTTT.

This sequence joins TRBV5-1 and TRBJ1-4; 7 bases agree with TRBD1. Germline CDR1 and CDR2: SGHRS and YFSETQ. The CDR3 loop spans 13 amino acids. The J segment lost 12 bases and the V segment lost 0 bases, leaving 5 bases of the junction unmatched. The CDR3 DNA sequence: TGCGCCAGCAGCTTGGGTGGCAGGGGGGAACTGTTTTTT. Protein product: CASSLGGRGELFF.